This T cell receptor beta chain was sequenced during a study of T-cell reconstitution after alpha-beta-depleted transplantation in children. Unique molecular identifiers were incorporated into the prepared TCRbeta library. TCRdb redid the calling of the PCR reads with MiXCR, one entry per CDR3 protein. Among 600,000 to 700,000 distinct CDR3 sequences, roughly 17% were seen once, and the ten largest hold about 1.1%. Trimming cost V 7 bases and J 2 bases, with 11 bases left between them. The CDR3 has 13 residues. Germline V lookup: CDR1 PRHDT, CDR2 FYEKMQ (reference sequence). The chain uses TRBV13 and TRBJ2-5, with D tentatively TRBD1 (5 bases). The specimen was PBMCs from the stem cell graft donor, collected from the stem cell graft. This TCR came from a human donor who donated a stem cell graft to a child with acute myeloid leukemia. The CDR3 DNA is TGTGCCAGCACCCTGGGGCGGCAAGAGACCCAGTACTTC. This codes for CASTLGRQETQYF.